Listed below are T cell receptor beta chains from one sample, sequenced in a study of blood T cell repertoires in COVID-19. The protocol was immunoSEQ multiplex PCR, while the TCRdb copy is restricted to in-frame clones and leaves out a portion. Here the sample spans 300,000 to 450,000 clones, about 88% being singletons. The specimen was peripheral blood. These receptors were obtained from a human donor in a cohort sampled during active COVID-19. CDR3s include the opening cysteine and the closing phenylalanine or tryptophan. Fields, in order: J gene, V gene, clone size, D gene, CDR3 DNA, CDR3 protein. The D gene is left open where the match is weak. Size values are once, few and many counts, or a class for expanded clones, and some rows have none.

J: TRBJ2-1; V: TRBV27; size: NA; D: TRBD2; DNA: TGTGCCAGCAGTTTCTCCCACGGGGGGTCAAACAATGAGCAGTTCTTC; CDR3: CASSFSHGGSNNEQFF
J: TRBJ1-3; V: TRBV7-9; size: NA; D: NA; DNA: TGTGCCAGCAGCCCTCCTGACAGTTTCTCTGGAAACACCATATATTTT; CDR3: CASSPPDSFSGNTIYF
J: TRBJ1-6; V: TRBV9; size: NA; D: NA; DNA: TGTGCCAGCAGCGTAGATCCAGGGCCCGATAATTCACCCCTCCACTTT; CDR3: CASSVDPGPDNSPLHF
J: TRBJ2-3; V: TRBV9; size: NA; D: NA; DNA: TGTGCCAGCAGCGTGGAGAGCGATACGCAGTATTTT; CDR3: CASSVESDTQYF
J: TRBJ1-2; V: TRBV28; size: once; D: TRBD1; DNA: TGTGCCAGCAGATTACAGGGGGCTGTGGTCTATGGCTACACCTTC; CDR3: CASRLQGAVVYGYTF
J: TRBJ2-3; V: TRBV11-3; size: NA; D: NA; DNA: TGTGCCAGCAGCTTAGGGGGCGGCACAGATACGCAGTATTTT; CDR3: CASSLGGGTDTQYF
J: TRBJ2-2; V: TRBV5-4; size: NA; D: TRBD1; DNA: TGTGCCAGCAGCTCCGGGACAGGGGACACCGGGGAGCTGTTTTTT; CDR3: CASSSGTGDTGELFF
J: TRBJ1-2; V: TRBV28; size: once; D: NA; DNA: TGTGCCAGCCGACTGCCCGTTGGGTATGGCTACACCTTC; CDR3: CASRLPVGYGYTF
J: TRBJ2-1; V: TRBV7-3; size: NA; D: TRBD2; DNA: TGTGCCAGCAGCTCACTAGCGGGGGGTCCAAATGAGCAGTTCTTC; CDR3: CASSSLAGGPNEQFF
J: TRBJ2-3; V: TRBV19; size: NA; D: TRBD2; DNA: TGTGCCAGTAGTCCCCTAGCGGGAGAGGGGACAGATACGCAGTATTTT; CDR3: CASSPLAGEGTDTQYF
J: TRBJ2-3; V: TRBV30; size: NA; D: NA; DNA: TGTGCCTGGAGTAGGCAGGGGAGCACAGATACGCAGTATTTT; CDR3: CAWSRQGSTDTQYF
J: TRBJ2-7; V: TRBV29-1; size: NA; D: TRBD2; DNA: TGCAGCGCCGCGGGGGTCTCCTACGAGCAGTACTTC; CDR3: CSAAGVSYEQYF
J: TRBJ2-7; V: TRBV12-2; size: once; D: NA; DNA: TGTGCAAGTCGCTTAGCTGCGTCGAGGGCTAGCGGGAGTTACGAGCAGTACTTC; CDR3: CASRLAASRASGSYEQYF
J: TRBJ2-1; V: TRBV5-1; size: NA; D: TRBD2; DNA: TGCGCCAGCGGAAGCGGGGACCTCCCCTACAATGAGCAGTTCTTC; CDR3: CASGSGDLPYNEQFF
J: TRBJ2-2; V: TRBV7-3; size: NA; D: NA; DNA: TGTGCCAGCAGCTCGCCAACACAGGGTCCCGGGGAGCTGTTTTTT; CDR3: CASSSPTQGPGELFF
J: TRBJ1-1; V: TRBV28; size: NA; D: TRBD1; DNA: TGTGCCAGCAGCCTGACAGGGGGTACTGAAGCTTTCTTT; CDR3: CASSLTGGTEAFF
J: TRBJ2-1; V: TRBV4-2; size: NA; D: TRBD2; DNA: TGTGCCAGCAGCCACTTTTTTGCTAGCGGGGGGTACAATGAGCAGTTCTTC; CDR3: CASSHFFASGGYNEQFF
J: TRBJ2-2; V: TRBV25-1; size: NA; D: NA; DNA: TGTGCCAGCAGCGCGACGGGACAAATGAACACCGGGGAGCTGTTTTTT; CDR3: CASSATGQMNTGELFF
J: TRBJ2-7; V: TRBV4-1; size: NA; D: NA; DNA: TGCGCCAGCAGCCTCTCTGGCCCCTCCTACGAGCAGTACTTC; CDR3: CASSLSGPSYEQYF
J: TRBJ1-2; V: TRBV7-8; size: NA; D: NA; DNA: TGTGCCAGCAGCCCACTTATCCCGGGACTGGGGTGGGGGGGCTATGGCTACACCTTC; CDR3: CASSPLIPGLGWGGYGYTF
J: TRBJ2-1; V: TRBV5-1; size: NA; D: TRBD1; DNA: TGCGCCAGCAGCTCCAGGGTGACAGGGAAGTTCTTC; CDR3: CASSSRVTGKFF
J: TRBJ1-4; V: TRBV6-1; size: NA; D: TRBD1; DNA: TGTGCCAGCAGTGAGGACAGGGCTGAAAAACTGTTTTTT; CDR3: CASSEDRAEKLFF
J: TRBJ2-7; V: TRBV30; size: NA; D: TRBD1; DNA: TGTGCCTGGAGTACACCCGACAGGGGGATCTACGAGCAGTACTTC; CDR3: CAWSTPDRGIYEQYF
J: TRBJ2-3; V: TRBV5-1; size: NA; D: TRBD1; DNA: TGCGCCAGCAGCTTAAGCGCAGGGGGCTATGGAGATACGCAGTATTTT; CDR3: CASSLSAGGYGDTQYF
J: TRBJ2-5; V: TRBV2; size: NA; D: TRBD1; DNA: TGTGCCAGCAGCGAACAGGGGCGAGAAGAGACCCAGTACTTC; CDR3: CASSEQGREETQYF
J: TRBJ1-1; V: TRBV23-1; size: NA; D: TRBD1; DNA: TGCGCCAGCAGTCATCCCCCGGACAGGGGGTTTGAAGCTTTCTTT; CDR3: CASSHPPDRGFEAFF
J: TRBJ2-1; V: TRBV11-3; size: NA; D: NA; DNA: TGTGCCAGCAGCCTCGACAGGGTGGGGGGCAATGAGCAGTTCTTC; CDR3: CASSLDRVGGNEQFF
J: TRBJ2-7; V: TRBV11-3; size: NA; D: TRBD1; DNA: TGTGCCAGCAGCCCACGGACAGGGGTCGGCGAGCAGTACTTC; CDR3: CASSPRTGVGEQYF
J: TRBJ1-5; V: TRBV30; size: NA; D: TRBD1; DNA: TGTGCCTGGTCACAGGGGGTTCGCAATCAGCCCCAGCATTTT; CDR3: CAWSQGVRNQPQHF
J: TRBJ2-1; V: TRBV2; size: NA; D: NA; DNA: TGTGCCAGCAGTTCGACTTTAGCGAACTCCTACAATGAGCAGTTCTTC; CDR3: CASSSTLANSYNEQFF
J: TRBJ2-5; V: TRBV5-4; size: NA; D: TRBD1; DNA: TGTGCCAGCAGCCGGGACAGCCAAGAGACCCAGTACTTC; CDR3: CASSRDSQETQYF
J: TRBJ2-7; V: TRBV5-1; size: once; D: TRBD1; DNA: TGCGCCAGCAGCTCGCCGGGACAGCACTACGAGCAGTACTTC; CDR3: CASSSPGQHYEQYF
J: TRBJ2-1; V: TRBV7-3; size: NA; D: TRBD1; DNA: TGTGCCAGCAGCCAAGGCAGGGGGAATGAGCAGTTCTTC; CDR3: CASSQGRGNEQFF
J: TRBJ2-7; V: TRBV3-1/TRBV3-2; size: NA; D: NA; DNA: TGTGCCAGCAGCCAAGCTAGGGGCATATACGAGCAGTACTTC; CDR3: CASSQARGIYEQYF
J: TRBJ2-5; V: TRBV15; size: NA; D: TRBD2; DNA: TGTGCCACCAGCAGAGATTGGGGACTACAAGAGACCCAGTACTTC; CDR3: CATSRDWGLQETQYF
J: TRBJ2-1; V: TRBV5-1; size: few; D: TRBD1; DNA: TGCGCCAGCAGCTTGGGACAGGGGTCCTACAATGAGCAGTTCTTC; CDR3: CASSLGQGSYNEQFF
J: TRBJ1-1; V: TRBV3-1/TRBV3-2; size: NA; D: NA; DNA: TGTGCCAGCAGCCCCACCTTCAGGCCGAACACTGAAGCTTTCTTT; CDR3: CASSPTFRPNTEAFF
J: TRBJ2-7; V: TRBV11-2; size: NA; D: NA; DNA: TGTGCCAGCAGCTTAGCACGGGGGGCTGTTTACGAGCAGTACTTC; CDR3: CASSLARGAVYEQYF
J: TRBJ1-1; V: TRBV2; size: NA; D: TRBD1; DNA: TGTGCCAGCAGCGGGACAGCCTTGAACACTGAAGCTTTCTTT; CDR3: CASSGTALNTEAFF
J: TRBJ2-7; V: TRBV6-1; size: NA; D: NA; DNA: TGTGCCAGCAGTGAGAGGGACACTTCGGGTGAGCAGTACTTC; CDR3: CASSERDTSGEQYF
J: TRBJ2-1; V: TRBV4-1; size: NA; D: NA; DNA: TGCGCCAGCAGCCAAGGTGGCTGGGGCCAAGCTGAGCAGTTCTTC; CDR3: CASSQGGWGQAEQFF